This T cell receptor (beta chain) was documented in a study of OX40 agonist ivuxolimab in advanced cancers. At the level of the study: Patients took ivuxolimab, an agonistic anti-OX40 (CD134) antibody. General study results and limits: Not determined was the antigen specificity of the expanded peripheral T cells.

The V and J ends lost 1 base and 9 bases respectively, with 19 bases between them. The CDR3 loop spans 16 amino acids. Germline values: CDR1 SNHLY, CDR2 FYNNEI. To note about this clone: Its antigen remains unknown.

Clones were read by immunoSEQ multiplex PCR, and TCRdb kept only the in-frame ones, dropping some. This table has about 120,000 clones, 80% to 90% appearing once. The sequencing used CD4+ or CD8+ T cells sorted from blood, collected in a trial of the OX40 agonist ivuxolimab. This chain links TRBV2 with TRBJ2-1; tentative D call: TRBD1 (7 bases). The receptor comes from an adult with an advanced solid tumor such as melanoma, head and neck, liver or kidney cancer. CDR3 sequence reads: CASSEGSQGGEGEQFF. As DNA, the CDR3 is TGTGCCAGCAGTGAAGGATCGCAGGGGGGAGAGGGTGAGCAGTTCTTC.